This T cell receptor beta chain was sequenced during a study of shared clonotypes between healthy human individuals. A word on this clone: As yet, its antigen is unknown.

General study findings and limits: Clonotype sharing among donors likely depends on sequencing depth. Of the naive CD4 clonotypes, 4% to 5% were shared across a few donors.

Samples underwent the assay at deep level. Sequencing used immunoSEQ multiplex PCR; TCRdb keeps in-frame clones, though not all of them. This repertoire shows approximately 2.5 million clones, roughly nine tenths found once; its top ten account for 0.13% to 0.15%. Trimming removed 1 base from V and 3 bases from J; junction bases left unmatched: 12. This CDR3 is built from 18 residues. Per the germline V gene, CDR1 is SGHVS and CDR2 is FQNEAQ. The origin of this receptor is a man aged 18 to 29 in good health. Specimen: naive CD4+ T cells sorted from blood. Subset defined: CD45RA+ positively selected. The rearrangement uses TRBV7-8 and TRBJ2-7, with 10 bases lining up with TRBD2. CDR3 bases: TGTGCCAGCAGCTTAGGGGTAGCGGGAGGCCCCGAACTCTACGAGCAGTACTTC. Amino acid sequence: CASSLGVAGGPELYEQYF.